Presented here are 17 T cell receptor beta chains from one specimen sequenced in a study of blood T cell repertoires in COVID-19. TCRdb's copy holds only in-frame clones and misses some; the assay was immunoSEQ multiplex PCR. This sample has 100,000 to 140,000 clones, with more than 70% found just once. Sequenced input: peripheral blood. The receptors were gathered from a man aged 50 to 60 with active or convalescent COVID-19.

CDR3 loop: CASSDRDRPYTGELFF. CDR3 bases: TGTGCCAGCAGTGACCGGGACAGGCCTTACACCGGGGAGCTGTTTTTT. This sequence joins TRBV27 and TRBJ2-2; 8 positions match TRBD1. CDR3 size: 16 residues. The J segment lost 3 bases and the V segment lost 5 bases, leaving 8 bases of the junction unmatched. The germline CDR1 and CDR2 sequences are MNHEY and SMNVEV (reference sequence).

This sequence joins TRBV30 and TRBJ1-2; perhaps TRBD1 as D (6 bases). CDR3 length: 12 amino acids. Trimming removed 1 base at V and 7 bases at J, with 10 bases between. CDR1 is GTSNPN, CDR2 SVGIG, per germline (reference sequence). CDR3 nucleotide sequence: TGTGCCTGGAGTGGGCCAGGGGTTGGCTACACCTTC. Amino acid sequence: CAWSGPGVGYTF.

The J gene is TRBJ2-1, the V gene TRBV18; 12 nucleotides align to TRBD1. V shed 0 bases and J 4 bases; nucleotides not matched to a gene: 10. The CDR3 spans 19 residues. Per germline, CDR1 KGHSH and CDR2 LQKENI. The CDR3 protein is CASSPPVGRDRGLYNEQFF. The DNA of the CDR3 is TGTGCCAGCTCACCACCGGTAGGCCGGGACAGGGGGCTTTACAATGAGCAGTTCTTC.

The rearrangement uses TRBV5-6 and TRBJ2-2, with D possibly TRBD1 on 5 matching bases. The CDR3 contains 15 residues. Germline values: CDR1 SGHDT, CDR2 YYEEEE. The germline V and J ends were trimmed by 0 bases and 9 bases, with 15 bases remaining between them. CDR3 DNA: TGTGCCAGCAGCTTGGGGGGAAGGGGCCGCCGGGAGCTGTTTTTT. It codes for CASSLGGRGRRELFF.

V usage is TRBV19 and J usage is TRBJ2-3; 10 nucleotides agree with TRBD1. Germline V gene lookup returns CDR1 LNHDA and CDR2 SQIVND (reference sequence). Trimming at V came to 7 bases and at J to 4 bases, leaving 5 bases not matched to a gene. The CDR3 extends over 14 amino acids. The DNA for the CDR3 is TGTGCCAGTATTGGGACAGGGGATGCAGATACGCAGTATTTT. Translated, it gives CASIGTGDADTQYF.

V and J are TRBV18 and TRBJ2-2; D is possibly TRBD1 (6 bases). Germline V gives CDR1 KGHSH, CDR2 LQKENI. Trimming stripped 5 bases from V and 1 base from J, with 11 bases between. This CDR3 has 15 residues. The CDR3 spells CASSNPGQNTGELFF. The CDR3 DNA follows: TGTGCCAGCTCAAATCCGGGACAGAACACCGGGGAGCTGTTTTTT.

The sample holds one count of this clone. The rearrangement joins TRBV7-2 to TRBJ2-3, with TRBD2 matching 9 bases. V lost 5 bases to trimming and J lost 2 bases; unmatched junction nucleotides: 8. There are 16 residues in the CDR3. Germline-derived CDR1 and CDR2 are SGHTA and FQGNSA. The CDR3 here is CASSPWTSVLTDTQYF. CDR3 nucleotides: TGTGCCAGCAGCCCTTGGACTAGCGTGCTCACAGATACGCAGTATTTT.

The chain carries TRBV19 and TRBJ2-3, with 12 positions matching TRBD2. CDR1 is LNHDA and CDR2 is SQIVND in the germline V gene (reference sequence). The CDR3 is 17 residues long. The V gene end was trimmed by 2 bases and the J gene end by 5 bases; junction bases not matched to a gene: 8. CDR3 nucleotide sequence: TGTGCCAGTAGTATAATCCTAGCGGGAGGGCCGGAAGATACGCAGTATTTT. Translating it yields CASSIILAGGPEDTQYF.

CDR3 DNA: TGTGCCAGCAACCTCGGCAGGGACTATGGCTACACCTTC. Encoded protein: CASNLGRDYGYTF. The rearrangement joins TRBV19 to TRBJ1-2; a possible D gene is TRBD1 (5 bases). CDR1 LNHDA and CDR2 SQIVND come from the germline V gene (reference sequence). V dropped 9 bases and J dropped 3 bases, with 14 bases sitting between them. This CDR3 is 13 amino acids long.

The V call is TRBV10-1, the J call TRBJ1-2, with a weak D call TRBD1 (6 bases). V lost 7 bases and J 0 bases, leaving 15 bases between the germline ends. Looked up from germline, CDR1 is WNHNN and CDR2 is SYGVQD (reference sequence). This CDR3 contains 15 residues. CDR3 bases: TGCGCCAGCACCCTGGGACAAGGGCCTAACTATGGCTACACCTTC. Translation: CASTLGQGPNYGYTF.

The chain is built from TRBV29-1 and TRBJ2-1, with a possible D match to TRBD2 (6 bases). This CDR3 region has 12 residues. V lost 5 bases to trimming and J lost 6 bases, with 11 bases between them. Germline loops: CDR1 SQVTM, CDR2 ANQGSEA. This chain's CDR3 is CSVQLGGNEQFF. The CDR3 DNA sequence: TGCAGCGTTCAACTCGGGGGCAATGAGCAGTTCTTC.

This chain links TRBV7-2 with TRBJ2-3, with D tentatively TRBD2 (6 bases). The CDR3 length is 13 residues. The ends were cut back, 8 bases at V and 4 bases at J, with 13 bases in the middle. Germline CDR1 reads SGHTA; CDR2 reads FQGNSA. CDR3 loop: CASLTRGADTQYF. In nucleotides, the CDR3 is TGTGCCAGCCTAACGCGGGGAGCAGATACGCAGTATTTT.

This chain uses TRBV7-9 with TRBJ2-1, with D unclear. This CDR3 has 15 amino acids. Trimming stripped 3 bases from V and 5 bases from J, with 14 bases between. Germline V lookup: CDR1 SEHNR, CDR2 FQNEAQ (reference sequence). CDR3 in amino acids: CASSFNSFPHNEQFF. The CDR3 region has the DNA TGTGCCAGCAGCTTTAATAGCTTCCCCCACAATGAGCAGTTCTTC.

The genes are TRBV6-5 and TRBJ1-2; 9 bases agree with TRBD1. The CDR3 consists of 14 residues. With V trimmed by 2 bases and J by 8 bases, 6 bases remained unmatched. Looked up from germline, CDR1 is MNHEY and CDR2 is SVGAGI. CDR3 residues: CASSYNFGQGGYTF. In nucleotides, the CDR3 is TGTGCCAGCAGTTACAACTTTGGACAGGGGGGCTACACCTTC.

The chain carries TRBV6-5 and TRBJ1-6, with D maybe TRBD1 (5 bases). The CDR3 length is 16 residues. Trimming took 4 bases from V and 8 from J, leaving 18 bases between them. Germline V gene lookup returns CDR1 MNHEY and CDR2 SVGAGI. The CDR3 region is CASSWGGSTTYSPLHF. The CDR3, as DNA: TGTGCCAGCAGTTGGGGGGGTTCCACTACTTATTCACCCCTCCACTTT.

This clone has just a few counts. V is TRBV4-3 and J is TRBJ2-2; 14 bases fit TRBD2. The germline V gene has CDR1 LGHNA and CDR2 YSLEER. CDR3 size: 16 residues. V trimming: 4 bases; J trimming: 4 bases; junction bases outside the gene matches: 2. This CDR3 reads CASSLGLAGATGELFF. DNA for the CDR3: TGCGCCAGCAGCCTGGGACTAGCGGGAGCCACCGGGGAGCTGTTTTTT.

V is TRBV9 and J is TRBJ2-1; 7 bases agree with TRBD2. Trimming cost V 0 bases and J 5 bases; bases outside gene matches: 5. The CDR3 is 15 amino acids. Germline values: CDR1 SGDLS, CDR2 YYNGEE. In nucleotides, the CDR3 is TGTGCCAGCAGCGTAGGGCTAGCGGCCCACAATGAGCAGTTCTTC. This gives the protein CASSVGLAAHNEQFF.